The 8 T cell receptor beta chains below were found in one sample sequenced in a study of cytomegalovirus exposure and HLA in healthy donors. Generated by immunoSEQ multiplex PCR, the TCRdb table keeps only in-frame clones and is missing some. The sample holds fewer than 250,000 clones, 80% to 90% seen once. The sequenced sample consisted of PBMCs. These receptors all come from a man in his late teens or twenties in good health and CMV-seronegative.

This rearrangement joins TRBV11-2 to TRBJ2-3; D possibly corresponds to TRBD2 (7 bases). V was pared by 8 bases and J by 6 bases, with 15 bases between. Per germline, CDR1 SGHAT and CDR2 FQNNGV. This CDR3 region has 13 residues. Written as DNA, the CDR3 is TGTGCCAGCCGGCGGGGGCCGGAGGATACGCAGTATTTT. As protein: CASRRGPEDTQYF.

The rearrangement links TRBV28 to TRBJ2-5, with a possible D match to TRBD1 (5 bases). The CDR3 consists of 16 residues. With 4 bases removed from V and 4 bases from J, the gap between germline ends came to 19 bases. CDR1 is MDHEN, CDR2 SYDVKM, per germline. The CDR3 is CASSSLSVRARETQYF. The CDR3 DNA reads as TGTGCCAGCAGTTCACTAAGCGTCAGGGCTCGAGAGACCCAGTACTTC.

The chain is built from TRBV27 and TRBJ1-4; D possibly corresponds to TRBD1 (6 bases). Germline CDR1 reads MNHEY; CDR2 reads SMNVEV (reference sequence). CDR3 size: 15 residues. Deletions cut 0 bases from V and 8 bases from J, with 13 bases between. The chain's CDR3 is CASSLSGRGGEKLFF. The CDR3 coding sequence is TGTGCCAGCAGTTTATCGGGCAGGGGCGGAGAAAAACTGTTTTTT.

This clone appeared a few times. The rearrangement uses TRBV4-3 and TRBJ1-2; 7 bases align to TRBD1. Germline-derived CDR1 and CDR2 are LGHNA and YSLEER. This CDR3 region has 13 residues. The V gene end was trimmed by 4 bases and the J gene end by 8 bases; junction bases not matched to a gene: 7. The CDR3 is CASSPNRGRGYTF. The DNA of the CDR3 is TGCGCCAGCAGCCCTAACAGGGGTCGGGGCTACACCTTC.

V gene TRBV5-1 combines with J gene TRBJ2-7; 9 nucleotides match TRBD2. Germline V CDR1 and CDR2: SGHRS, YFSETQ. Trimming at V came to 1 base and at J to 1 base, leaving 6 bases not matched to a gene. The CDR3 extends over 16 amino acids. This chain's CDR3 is CASSLSPSGTSYEQYF. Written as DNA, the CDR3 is TGCGCCAGCAGCTTGTCGCCTAGCGGGACATCCTACGAGCAGTACTTC. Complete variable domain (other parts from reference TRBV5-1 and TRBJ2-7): KAGVTQTPRYLIKTRGQQVTLSCSPISGHRSVSWYQQTPGQGLQFLFEYFSETQRNKGNFPGRFSGRQFSNSRSEMNVSTLELGDSALYLCASSLSPSGTSYEQYFGPGTRLTVT.

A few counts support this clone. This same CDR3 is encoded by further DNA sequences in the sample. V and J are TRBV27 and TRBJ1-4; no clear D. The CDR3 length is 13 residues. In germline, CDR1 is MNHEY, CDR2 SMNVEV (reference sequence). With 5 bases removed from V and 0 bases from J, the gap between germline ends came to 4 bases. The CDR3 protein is CASSPTTNEKLFF. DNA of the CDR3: TGTGCCAGCAGTCCCACAACTAATGAAAAACTGTTTTTT. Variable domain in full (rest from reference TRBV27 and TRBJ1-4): EAQVTQNPRYLITVTGKKLTVTCSQNMNHEYMSWYRQDPGLGLRQIYYSMNVEVTDKGDVPEGYKVSRKEKRNFPLILESPSPNQTSLYFCASSPTTNEKLFFGSGTQLSVL.

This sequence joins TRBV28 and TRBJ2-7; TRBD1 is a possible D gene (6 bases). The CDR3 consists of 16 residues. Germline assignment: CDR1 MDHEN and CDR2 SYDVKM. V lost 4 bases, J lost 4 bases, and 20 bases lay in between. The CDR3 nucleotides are TGTGCCAGCAGTTCTTACACGACAGGTTTAAGGTACGAGCAGTACTTC. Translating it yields CASSSYTTGLRYEQYF. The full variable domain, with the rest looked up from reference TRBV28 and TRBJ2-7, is DVKVTQSSRYLVKRTGEKVFLECVQDMDHENMFWYRQDPGLGLRLIYFSYDVKMKEKGDIPEGYSVSREKKERFSLILESASTNQTSMYLCASSSYTTGLRYEQYFGPGTRLTVT.

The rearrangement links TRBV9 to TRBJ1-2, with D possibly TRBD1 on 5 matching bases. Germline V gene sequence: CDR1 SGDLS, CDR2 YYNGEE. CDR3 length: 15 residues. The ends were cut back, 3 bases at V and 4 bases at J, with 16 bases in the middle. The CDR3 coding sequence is TGTGCCAGCAGCGCTCGGTCCAGGGAAGCCTATGGCTACACCTTC. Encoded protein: CASSARSREAYGYTF.